This TCR beta chain was sequenced in a study of blood T cell repertoires in COVID-19. The wider study: COVID-19 samples collected from the United States, Italy and Spain covered acute and convalescent phases. Sources were T cells, B-cell-depleted T cells, or PBMCs; the material itself was cDNA or gDNA.

Here immunoSEQ multiplex PCR was the method, and the copy in TCRdb shows in-frame clones only, minus some. The sample records 110,000 to 150,000 clones, about 81% being singletons. The CDR3 spans 15 residues. Looked up from germline, CDR1 is WNHNN and CDR2 is SYGVQD (reference sequence). The V end was cut by 3 bases, the J end by 7 bases, with 18 bases between. The sequencing sample was made of peripheral blood. The chain recombines TRBV10-1 with TRBJ1-1; maybe TRBD1 (5 bases). This receptor was identified in a woman aged 80 or over with acute or convalescent COVID-19. The CDR3 sequence: CASSDGAMSQDEAFF. CDR3 nucleotide sequence: TGCGCCAGCAGTGATGGGGCGATGAGTCAAGATGAAGCTTTCTTT.